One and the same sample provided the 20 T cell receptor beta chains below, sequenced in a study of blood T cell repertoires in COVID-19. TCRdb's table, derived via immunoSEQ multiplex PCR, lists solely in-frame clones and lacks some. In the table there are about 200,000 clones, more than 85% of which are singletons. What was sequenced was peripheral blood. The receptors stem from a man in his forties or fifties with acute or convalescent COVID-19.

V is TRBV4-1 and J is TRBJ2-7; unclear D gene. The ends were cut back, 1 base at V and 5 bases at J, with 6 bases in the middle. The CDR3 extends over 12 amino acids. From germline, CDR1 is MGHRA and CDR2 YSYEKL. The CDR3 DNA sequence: TGCGCCAGCAGCCAAGGTAGAAACGAGCAGTACTTC. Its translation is CASSQGRNEQYF.

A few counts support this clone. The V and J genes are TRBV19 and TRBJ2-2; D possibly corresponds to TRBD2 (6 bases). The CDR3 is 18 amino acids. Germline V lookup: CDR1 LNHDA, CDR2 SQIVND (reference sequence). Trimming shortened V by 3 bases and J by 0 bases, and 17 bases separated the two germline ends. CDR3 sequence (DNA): TGTGCCAGTAGTATTTATAGGGCAGGGACTTCGAACACCGGGGAGCTGTTTTTT. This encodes CASSIYRAGTSNTGELFF.

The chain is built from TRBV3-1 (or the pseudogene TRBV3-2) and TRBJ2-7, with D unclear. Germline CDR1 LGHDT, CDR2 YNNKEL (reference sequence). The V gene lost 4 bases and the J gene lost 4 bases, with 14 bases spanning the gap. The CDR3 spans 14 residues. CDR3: CASSPVAVTYEQYF. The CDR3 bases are TGTGCCAGCAGCCCGGTCGCGGTCACATACGAGCAGTACTTC.

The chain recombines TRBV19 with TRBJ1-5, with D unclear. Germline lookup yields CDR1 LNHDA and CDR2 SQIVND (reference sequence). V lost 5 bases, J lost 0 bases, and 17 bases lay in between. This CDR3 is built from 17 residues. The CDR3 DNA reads TGTGCCAGTAGTTGGACTCTGGGCCGGTATAGCAATCAGCCCCAGCATTTT. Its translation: CASSWTLGRYSNQPQHF.

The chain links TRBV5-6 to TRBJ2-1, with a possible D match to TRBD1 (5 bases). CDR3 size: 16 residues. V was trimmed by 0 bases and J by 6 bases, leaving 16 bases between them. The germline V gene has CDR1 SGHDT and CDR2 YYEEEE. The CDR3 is CASSLGSSGPLNEQFF. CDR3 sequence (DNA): TGTGCCAGCAGCTTGGGTTCGTCAGGGCCCCTCAATGAGCAGTTCTTC.

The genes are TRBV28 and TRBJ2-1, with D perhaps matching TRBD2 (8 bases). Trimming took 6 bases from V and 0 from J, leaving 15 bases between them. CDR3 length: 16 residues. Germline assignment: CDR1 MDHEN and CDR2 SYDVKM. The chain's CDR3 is CASSREGAHSYNEQFF. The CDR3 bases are TGTGCCAGCAGCCGGGAGGGGGCACACTCCTACAATGAGCAGTTCTTC. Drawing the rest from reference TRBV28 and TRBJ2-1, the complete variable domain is DVKVTQSSRYLVKRTGEKVFLECVQDMDHENMFWYRQDPGLGLRLIYFSYDVKMKEKGDIPEGYSVSREKKERFSLILESASTNQTSMYLCASSREGAHSYNEQFFGPGTRLTVL.

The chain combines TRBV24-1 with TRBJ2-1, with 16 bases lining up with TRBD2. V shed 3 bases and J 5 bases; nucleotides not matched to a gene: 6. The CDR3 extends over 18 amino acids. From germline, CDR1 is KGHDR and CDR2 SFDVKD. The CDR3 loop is CATSDAGLAGGPDNEQFF. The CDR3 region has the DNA TGTGCCACCAGTGATGCGGGACTAGCGGGGGGGCCGGACAATGAGCAGTTCTTC.

The CDR3 DNA follows: TGCGCCAGCAGCCAAGAATTCAGGGTTGGGCAGCCCCAGCATTTT. Translating gives CASSQEFRVGQPQHF. The gene calls are TRBV4-1 and TRBJ1-5, with D possibly TRBD1 on 5 matching bases. CDR1 and CDR2 (germline): MGHRA, YSYEKL. V lost 0 bases and J 7 bases, leaving 13 bases between the germline ends. The CDR3 consists of 15 residues.

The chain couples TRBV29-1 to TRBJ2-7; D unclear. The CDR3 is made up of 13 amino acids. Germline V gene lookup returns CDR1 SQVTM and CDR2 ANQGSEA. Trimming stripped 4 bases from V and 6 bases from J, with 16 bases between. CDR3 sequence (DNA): TGCAGCGTTGTGAGGTATGAGGCCCGCGAGCAGTACTTC. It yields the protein CSVVRYEAREQYF.

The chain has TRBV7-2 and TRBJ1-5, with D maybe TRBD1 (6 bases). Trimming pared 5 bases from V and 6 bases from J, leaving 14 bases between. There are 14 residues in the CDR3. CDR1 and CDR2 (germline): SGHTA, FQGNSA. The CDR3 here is CASSQGLGGQPQHF. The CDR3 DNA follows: TGTGCCAGCAGCCAGGGGCTTGGCGGTCAGCCCCAGCATTTT.

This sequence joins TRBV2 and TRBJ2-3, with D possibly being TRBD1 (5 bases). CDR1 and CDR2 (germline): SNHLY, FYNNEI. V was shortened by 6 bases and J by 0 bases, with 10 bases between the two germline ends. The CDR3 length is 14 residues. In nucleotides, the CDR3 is TGTGCCAGCAGGTGGGGCGGAAGCACAGATACGCAGTATTTT. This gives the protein CASRWGGSTDTQYF.

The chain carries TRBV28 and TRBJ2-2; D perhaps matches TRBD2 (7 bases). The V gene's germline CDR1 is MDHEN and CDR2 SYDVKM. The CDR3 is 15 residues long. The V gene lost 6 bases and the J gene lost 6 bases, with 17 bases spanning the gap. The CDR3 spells CASSWPGGVAGELFF. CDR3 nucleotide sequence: TGTGCCAGCAGCTGGCCGGGGGGCGTCGCCGGGGAGCTGTTTTTT. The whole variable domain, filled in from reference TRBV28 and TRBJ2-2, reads DVKVTQSSRYLVKRTGEKVFLECVQDMDHENMFWYRQDPGLGLRLIYFSYDVKMKEKGDIPEGYSVSREKKERFSLILESASTNQTSMYLCASSWPGGVAGELFFGEGSRLTVL.

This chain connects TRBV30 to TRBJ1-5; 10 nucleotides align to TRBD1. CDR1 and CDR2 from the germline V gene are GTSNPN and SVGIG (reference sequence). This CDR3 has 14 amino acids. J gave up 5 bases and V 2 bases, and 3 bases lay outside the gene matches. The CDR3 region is CAWSWDRGDQPQHF. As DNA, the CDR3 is TGTGCCTGGAGTTGGGACAGGGGTGATCAGCCCCAGCATTTT.

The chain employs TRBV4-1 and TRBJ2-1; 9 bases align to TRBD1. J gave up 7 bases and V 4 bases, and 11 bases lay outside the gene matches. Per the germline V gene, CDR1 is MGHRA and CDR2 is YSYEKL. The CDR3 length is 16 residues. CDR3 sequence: CASSLMGQGVANEQFF. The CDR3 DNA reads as TGCGCCAGCAGCCTAATGGGACAGGGAGTTGCTAATGAGCAGTTCTTC.

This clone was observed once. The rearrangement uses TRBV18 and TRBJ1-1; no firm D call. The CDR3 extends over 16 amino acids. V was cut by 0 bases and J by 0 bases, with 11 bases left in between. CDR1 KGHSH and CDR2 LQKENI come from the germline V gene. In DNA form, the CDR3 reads TGTGCCAGCTCACCACCGAGTCAGGACTTGAACACTGAAGCTTTCTTT. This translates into CASSPPSQDLNTEAFF.

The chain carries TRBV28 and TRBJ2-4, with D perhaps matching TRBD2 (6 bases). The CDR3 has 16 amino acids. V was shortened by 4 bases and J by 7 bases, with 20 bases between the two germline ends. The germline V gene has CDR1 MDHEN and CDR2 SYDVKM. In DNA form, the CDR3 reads TGTGCCAGCAGTTCCCCGGGGGTCCTTGAGGGGAACATTCAGTACTTC. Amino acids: CASSSPGVLEGNIQYF.

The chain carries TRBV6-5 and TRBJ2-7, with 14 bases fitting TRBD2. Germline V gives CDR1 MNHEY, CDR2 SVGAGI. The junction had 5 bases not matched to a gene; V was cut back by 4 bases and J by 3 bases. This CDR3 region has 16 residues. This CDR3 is CASSLGTSGSIYEQYF. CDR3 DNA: TGTGCCAGCAGTTTAGGGACTAGCGGGAGTATCTACGAGCAGTACTTC.

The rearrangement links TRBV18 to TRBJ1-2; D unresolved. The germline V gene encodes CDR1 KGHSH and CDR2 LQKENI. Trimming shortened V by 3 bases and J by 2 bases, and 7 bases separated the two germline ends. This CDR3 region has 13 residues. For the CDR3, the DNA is TGTGCCAGCTCACCGGGAGACAACTATGGCTACACCTTC. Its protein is CASSPGDNYGYTF.

CDR3 DNA sequence: TGTGCCAGCTCACCAGGGAGAAACCGGGCTAACTATGGCTACACCTTC. Translation: CASSPGRNRANYGYTF. This chain links TRBV18 with TRBJ1-2; D remains unclear. Germline CDR1 reads KGHSH; CDR2 reads LQKENI. This CDR3 comprises 16 residues. Trimming stripped 2 bases from V and 0 bases from J, with 13 bases between.

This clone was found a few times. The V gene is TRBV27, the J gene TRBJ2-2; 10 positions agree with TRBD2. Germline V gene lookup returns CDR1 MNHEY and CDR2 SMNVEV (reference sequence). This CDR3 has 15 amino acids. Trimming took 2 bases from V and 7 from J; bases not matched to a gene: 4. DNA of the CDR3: TGTGCCAGCAGTTTAACTAGCGGGGCGAGCGGGGAGCTGTTTTTT. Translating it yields CASSLTSGASGELFF.